The rows below give T cell receptor beta chains drawn from one sample of a study. In TCRdb, the RT-PCR reads were re-called with MiXCR into one record per CDR3 protein. The sample contains fewer than 800,000 distinct CDR3 sequences, 11% to 15% of which appear only once. The sequenced material came from memory CD4+ T cells from blood. The receptor set was obtained from a female donor in good health, serving as a healthy control. The CDR3 runs from the conserved cysteine through the conserved F or W. Each record gives: V gene, D gene, clone size, J gene, CDR3 DNA, CDR3 protein. The D gene is left open where the match is weak. Clone size appears in some rows only: once, few, many, or a class for an expanded clone.

v_call: TRBV27
d_call: TRBD1
clone_size: many
j_call: TRBJ1-3
cdr3_nt: TGTGCCACCGCAGTTACAGGGGCGGCTGGAAACACCATATATTTT
cdr3_aa: CATAVTGAAGNTIYF

v_call: TRBV7-2
d_call: TRBD2
clone_size: NA
j_call: TRBJ2-7
cdr3_nt: TGTGCCAGCAGCTTATTTGCTAGCGGGAATTTCTACGAGCAGTACTTC
cdr3_aa: CASSLFASGNFYEQYF

v_call: TRBV5-6
d_call: NA
clone_size: few
j_call: TRBJ1-1
cdr3_nt: TGTGCCAGCAGCTGGGAGAGGAACACTGAAGCTTTCTTT
cdr3_aa: CASSWERNTEAFF

v_call: TRBV11-2
d_call: TRBD2
clone_size: NA
j_call: TRBJ2-5
cdr3_nt: TGTGCCAGCAGCTTAAGGGTGACTAGCGGAGTACAAGAGACCCAGTACTTC
cdr3_aa: CASSLRVTSGVQETQYF

v_call: TRBV19
d_call: TRBD1
clone_size: few
j_call: TRBJ1-5
cdr3_nt: TGTGCCAGTACTGGGACAGACCACTTTAGCAATCAGCCCCAGCATTTT
cdr3_aa: CASTGTDHFSNQPQHF

v_call: TRBV20-1
d_call: TRBD1
clone_size: few
j_call: TRBJ2-1
cdr3_nt: TGCAGTGCTAGCCAAAATCGGGTAGGGGGCGTTGGTAATGAGCAGTTCTTC
cdr3_aa: CSASQNRVGGVGNEQFF

v_call: TRBV5-5
d_call: NA
clone_size: few
j_call: TRBJ1-2
cdr3_nt: TGTGCCAGCAGCTGGCCGTCGGGGGGGGTGTATGGCTACACCTTC
cdr3_aa: CASSWPSGGVYGYTF

v_call: TRBV19
d_call: NA
clone_size: NA
j_call: TRBJ1-2
cdr3_nt: TGTGCCAGTACCTCCTGGACGGATAACTATGGCTACACCTTC
cdr3_aa: CASTSWTDNYGYTF

v_call: TRBV10-2
d_call: NA
clone_size: NA
j_call: TRBJ2-7
cdr3_nt: TGCGCCAGCAGCGATGCACAAAACGAGCAGTACTTC
cdr3_aa: CASSDAQNEQYF

v_call: TRBV5-6
d_call: NA
clone_size: NA
j_call: TRBJ1-5
cdr3_nt: TGTGCCAGCAGCTTGCTAGCGGGAGCCTTACAGCATTTT
cdr3_aa: CASSLLAGALQHF

v_call: TRBV18
d_call: NA
clone_size: few
j_call: TRBJ2-7
cdr3_nt: TGTGCCAGCTCACCAGAGGTTTACTACGAGCAGTACTTC
cdr3_aa: CASSPEVYYEQYF

v_call: TRBV7-2
d_call: NA
clone_size: few
j_call: TRBJ2-2
cdr3_nt: TGTGCCAGCAGTGGCTTCGTCACAGGGACGGGGGAGCTGTTTTTT
cdr3_aa: CASSGFVTGTGELFF

v_call: TRBV5-1
d_call: NA
clone_size: few
j_call: TRBJ2-1
cdr3_nt: TGCGCCAGCAGCTTGGACCCAGTCGAAAGCTCCTACAATGAGCAGTTCTTC
cdr3_aa: CASSLDPVESSYNEQFF

v_call: TRBV29-1
d_call: TRBD2
clone_size: many
j_call: TRBJ2-3
cdr3_nt: TGCAGCGTTGGAGGAGCGGGAGGGAGAACAGATACGCAGTATTTT
cdr3_aa: CSVGGAGGRTDTQYF

v_call: TRBV6-5
d_call: TRBD2
clone_size: many
j_call: TRBJ2-3
cdr3_nt: TGTGCCAGCAAGTCCTCCGGAATGGGGGGGAGCACAGATACGCAGTATTTT
cdr3_aa: CASKSSGMGGSTDTQYF

v_call: TRBV24-1
d_call: NA
clone_size: NA
j_call: TRBJ1-2
cdr3_nt: TGTGCCACCAGTGATGATGACAGGATCTATGGCTACACCTTC
cdr3_aa: CATSDDDRIYGYTF

v_call: TRBV7-9
d_call: NA
clone_size: few
j_call: TRBJ1-2
cdr3_nt: TGTGCCAGCAGCAGGCCACACAGGGTGGAGGATGGCTACACCTTC
cdr3_aa: CASSRPHRVEDGYTF

v_call: TRBV3-1
d_call: TRBD2
clone_size: few
j_call: TRBJ2-1
cdr3_nt: TGTGCCAGCAGCCCTCTGGGGGGGGGTACCGATGAGCAGTTCTTC
cdr3_aa: CASSPLGGGTDEQFF

v_call: TRBV28
d_call: NA
clone_size: NA
j_call: TRBJ2-5
cdr3_nt: TGTGCCAGCACCCACCCCCAGGGTAGAGAGACCCAGTACTTC
cdr3_aa: CASTHPQGRETQYF

v_call: TRBV20-1
d_call: TRBD1
clone_size: NA
j_call: TRBJ1-2
cdr3_nt: TGCAGTGCTAGAGACGACAGGGGCGCGGTCTATGGCTACACCTTC
cdr3_aa: CSARDDRGAVYGYTF

v_call: TRBV18
d_call: NA
clone_size: NA
j_call: TRBJ1-2
cdr3_nt: TGTGCCAGCTCACCAGGATTGGGGAATCTGGGCTACACCTTC
cdr3_aa: CASSPGLGNLGYTF

v_call: TRBV10-3
d_call: TRBD2
clone_size: many
j_call: TRBJ2-3
cdr3_nt: TGTGCCATCAGTGAGCCTAGCGGGAGGACGTCTACAGATACGCAGTATTTT
cdr3_aa: CAISEPSGRTSTDTQYF

v_call: TRBV20-1
d_call: NA
clone_size: NA
j_call: TRBJ1-1
cdr3_nt: TGCAGTGCTAGAGATCAAGAAAGGGGCAGGGCGAACACTGAAGCTTTCTTT
cdr3_aa: CSARDQERGRANTEAFF

v_call: TRBV15
d_call: TRBD1
clone_size: many
j_call: TRBJ1-6
cdr3_nt: TGTGCCACCAGCAGAGCAGTCGTACCGGGACAGGGGTCGGCCCTCCACTTT
cdr3_aa: CATSRAVVPGQGSALHF

v_call: TRBV4-3
d_call: TRBD1
clone_size: NA
j_call: TRBJ2-5
cdr3_nt: TGCGCCAGCAGCCTCCTTGGGACAGGGGGCCAAGAGACCCAGTACTTC
cdr3_aa: CASSLLGTGGQETQYF

v_call: TRBV7-2
d_call: NA
clone_size: few
j_call: TRBJ2-2
cdr3_nt: TGTGCCAGCAGCTTATGGGGGCAGAACACCGGGGAGCTGTTTTTT
cdr3_aa: CASSLWGQNTGELFF

v_call: TRBV5-1
d_call: TRBD1
clone_size: NA
j_call: TRBJ2-2
cdr3_nt: TGCGCCAGCAGCCCGCAGGGGGCTGTCGCCGGGGAGCTGTTTTTT
cdr3_aa: CASSPQGAVAGELFF

v_call: TRBV7-9
d_call: TRBD1
clone_size: NA
j_call: TRBJ2-5
cdr3_nt: TGTGCCAGCAGCCCGACCGGACAGGAGCAAGAGACCCAGTACTTC
cdr3_aa: CASSPTGQEQETQYF

v_call: TRBV7-2
d_call: TRBD1
clone_size: NA
j_call: TRBJ2-2
cdr3_nt: TGTGCCAGCAGCAAACAGGGGGGCAGCACCGGGGAGCTGTTTTTT
cdr3_aa: CASSKQGGSTGELFF

v_call: TRBV5-1
d_call: TRBD2
clone_size: NA
j_call: TRBJ2-1
cdr3_nt: TGCGCCAGCGGAGAGGGGGTTAGCGGGACTGGGGATGAGCAGTTCTTC
cdr3_aa: CASGEGVSGTGDEQFF

v_call: TRBV27
d_call: NA
clone_size: many
j_call: TRBJ1-1
cdr3_nt: TGTGCCAGCAGTTTATCGGGGCGTGGGACAACGAACACTGAAGCTTTCTTT
cdr3_aa: CASSLSGRGTTNTEAFF

v_call: TRBV18
d_call: TRBD1
clone_size: few
j_call: TRBJ2-7
cdr3_nt: TGTGCCAGCTCACCATTAGCACAGGGGTACGAGCAGTACTTC
cdr3_aa: CASSPLAQGYEQYF

v_call: TRBV15
d_call: NA
clone_size: NA
j_call: TRBJ1-3
cdr3_nt: TGTGCCACCAGCAGAAAAACAGGGAGCTCTGGAAACACCATATATTTT
cdr3_aa: CATSRKTGSSGNTIYF

v_call: TRBV7-9
d_call: TRBD1
clone_size: few
j_call: TRBJ2-2
cdr3_nt: TGTGCCAGCAGCTGGACAGGGGGCCCCACCGGGGAGCTGTTTTTT
cdr3_aa: CASSWTGGPTGELFF

v_call: TRBV7-9
d_call: NA
clone_size: many
j_call: TRBJ1-1
cdr3_nt: TGTGCCAGCAGCCGGGCGGGGCCGAACACTGAAGCTTTCTTT
cdr3_aa: CASSRAGPNTEAFF